This T cell receptor (beta chain) was captured in a study of sequential checkpoint blockade in melanoma. The overall study: Both treatment sequences were followed by maintenance nivolumab. TCRbeta immunosequencing was performed on DNA from more than 75 pretreatment melanoma tumor samples.

TCRdb keeps only in-frame clones here, not all; method: immunoSEQ multiplex PCR. The sample holds roughly 20,000 clones, around 26% seen once. Study findings and constraints: T-cell fraction and clonality followed PD-L1 and CD8+ counts, not mutational load. In arm A, pretreatment tumor clonality was associated with response.

Documented treatment: randomized to nivolumab then ipilimumab (arm A) or the reverse (arm B). Germline assignment: CDR1 MNHGY and CDR2 SAAAGT. This CDR3 has 13 amino acids. Unmatched junction bases numbered 6, after V lost 6 bases and J lost 4 bases. In this sample, this clone turned up a few times. The target antigen is unknown. The TCR comes from a human donor with melanoma. The V call is TRBV6-8, the J call TRBJ2-7; 7 positions agree with TRBD2. The material sequenced was tumor tissue (inferred from file names), taken from a patient given nivolumab and ipilimumab in sequence. The CDR3 sequence is CASSRSSGYEQYF. The CDR3 DNA sequence: TGTGCCAGCAGCCGCTCTAGCGGTTACGAGCAGTACTTC.